The rows below give T cell receptor beta chains drawn from one sample of a study of cytomegalovirus exposure and HLA in healthy donors. Assay used: immunoSEQ multiplex PCR; TCRdb lists only in-frame clones, some missing. Here the sample spans 150,000 to 250,000 clones, approximately 78% being singletons. The specimen was PBMCs. These receptors all come from a woman in her 50s in good health and CMV-seropositive. Both conserved end residues are part of each CDR3. Fields, in order: J gene, V gene, clone size, D gene, CDR3 DNA, CDR3 protein. A D gene is named only where the DNA matches it firmly. Clone size appears in some rows only: once, few, many, or a class for an expanded clone.

J gene: TRBJ2-2
V gene: TRBV10-2
clone size: -
D gene: TRBD2
CDR3 DNA: TGCGCCAGTCTTGGGGGACTAGAGCGCACCGGGGAGCTGTTTTTT
CDR3 protein: CASLGGLERTGELFF

J gene: TRBJ2-1
V gene: TRBV11-3
clone size: -
D gene: TRBD1
CDR3 DNA: TGTGCCAGCAGCTCGGGACAGGGTTACAATGAGCAGTTCTTC
CDR3 protein: CASSSGQGYNEQFF

J gene: TRBJ1-2
V gene: TRBV19
clone size: -
D gene: -
CDR3 DNA: TGTGCCAGTAGTATGAATTCGGGGAGTCCCTATGGCTACACCTTC
CDR3 protein: CASSMNSGSPYGYTF

J gene: TRBJ2-2
V gene: TRBV28
clone size: -
D gene: -
CDR3 DNA: TGTGCCAGCAGTGGAGGTCTGGACACCGGGGAGCTGTTTTTT
CDR3 protein: CASSGGLDTGELFF

J gene: TRBJ1-6
V gene: TRBV2
clone size: -
D gene: TRBD1
CDR3 DNA: TGTGCCAGCAGGGCAGGACAGGCGAATTCACCCCTCCACTTT
CDR3 protein: CASRAGQANSPLHF

J gene: TRBJ2-7
V gene: TRBV6-5
clone size: -
D gene: TRBD2
CDR3 DNA: TGTGCCAGCAGTTACCAAGCGGGGTACAAGCAGTACTTC
CDR3 protein: CASSYQAGYKQYF

J gene: TRBJ2-5
V gene: TRBV7-6
clone size: -
D gene: TRBD2
CDR3 DNA: TGTGCCAGCAGCTTAAGGGGGACTAGTCAAGAGACCCAGTACTTC
CDR3 protein: CASSLRGTSQETQYF

J gene: TRBJ1-1
V gene: TRBV2
clone size: -
D gene: -
CDR3 DNA: TGTGCCAGCAGTCCAAAGACCCGGGGAACTGAAGCTTTCTTT
CDR3 protein: CASSPKTRGTEAFF

J gene: TRBJ1-4
V gene: TRBV27
clone size: -
D gene: TRBD1
CDR3 DNA: TGTGCCAGCAGTTTATATCAGGGGGCAACTAATGAAAAACTGTTTTTT
CDR3 protein: CASSLYQGATNEKLFF

J gene: TRBJ2-1
V gene: TRBV4-1
clone size: -
D gene: -
CDR3 DNA: TGCGCCAGCAGCCAAGAGGGGCGGGGTCTCTACAATGAGCAGTTCTTC
CDR3 protein: CASSQEGRGLYNEQFF

J gene: TRBJ2-3
V gene: TRBV27
clone size: -
D gene: -
CDR3 DNA: TGTGCCAGCTGCCGGGCCCGGGGCGGGGGCCTCAATTCCTTTAGCACAGATACGCAGTATTTT
CDR3 protein: CASCRARGGGLNSFSTDTQYF

J gene: TRBJ2-7
V gene: TRBV10-3
clone size: once
D gene: -
CDR3 DNA: TGTGCCATTCAACCCCTTTACGGGTACGAGCAGTACTTC
CDR3 protein: CAIQPLYGYEQYF

J gene: TRBJ2-1
V gene: TRBV21-1
clone size: -
D gene: -
CDR3 DNA: TGTGCCAGCAGCAAAGCGCCGGCTAGCGGGTTGAATGAGCAGTTCTTC
CDR3 protein: CASSKAPASGLNEQFF

J gene: TRBJ2-2
V gene: TRBV7-2
clone size: -
D gene: TRBD1
CDR3 DNA: TGTGCCAGCAGCCCTACAGGGGGCCTCGGGGAGCTGTTTTTT
CDR3 protein: CASSPTGGLGELFF

J gene: TRBJ2-7
V gene: TRBV11-2
clone size: -
D gene: TRBD1
CDR3 DNA: TGTGCCAGCAGCTTAAGCAGGGGGACCTACGAGCAGTACTTC
CDR3 protein: CASSLSRGTYEQYF

J gene: TRBJ2-1
V gene: TRBV7-6
clone size: -
D gene: -
CDR3 DNA: TGTGCCAGCAGCAGCCCTAGCGATGAGCAGTTCTTC
CDR3 protein: CASSSPSDEQFF

J gene: TRBJ1-2
V gene: TRBV9
clone size: -
D gene: -
CDR3 DNA: TGTGCCAGCAGCGTAGGGTCTCCCGGAGCCAACTATGGCTACACCTTC
CDR3 protein: CASSVGSPGANYGYTF

J gene: TRBJ2-1
V gene: TRBV6-6
clone size: -
D gene: TRBD2
CDR3 DNA: TGTGCCAGCAGTTTGGCTAGCGGAATCTACAATGAGCAGTTCTTC
CDR3 protein: CASSLASGIYNEQFF

J gene: TRBJ1-1
V gene: TRBV28
clone size: few
D gene: -
CDR3 DNA: TGTGCCAGCAGCCTTGGTAGGAGCACTGAAGCTTTCTTT
CDR3 protein: CASSLGRSTEAFF

J gene: TRBJ1-5
V gene: TRBV10-2
clone size: -
D gene: -
CDR3 DNA: TGCGCCAGCAGTGGACAGGGCAATCAGCCCCAGCATTTT
CDR3 protein: CASSGQGNQPQHF

J gene: TRBJ2-3
V gene: TRBV5-6
clone size: -
D gene: TRBD1
CDR3 DNA: TGTGCCAGCAGCTCCCGGGGACAGGGGGAAACAGATACGCAGTATTTT
CDR3 protein: CASSSRGQGETDTQYF

J gene: TRBJ1-5
V gene: TRBV6-6
clone size: -
D gene: -
CDR3 DNA: TGTGCCAGCAGGGGCGGGGAGAATAGCAATCAGCCCCAGCATTTT
CDR3 protein: CASRGGENSNQPQHF

J gene: TRBJ1-1
V gene: TRBV6-4
clone size: -
D gene: -
CDR3 DNA: TGTGCCAGCAGTCCGTACGGGGGAGGGACTGAAGCTTTCTTT
CDR3 protein: CASSPYGGGTEAFF

J gene: TRBJ2-2
V gene: TRBV6-6
clone size: -
D gene: -
CDR3 DNA: TGTGCCAGCAGTTACTTCGGGGAGACCGGGGAGCTGTTTTTT
CDR3 protein: CASSYFGETGELFF

J gene: TRBJ2-7
V gene: TRBV25-1
clone size: once
D gene: -
CDR3 DNA: TGTGCCAGCAGTGATGAGGGATTTCCCTACGAGCAGTACTTC
CDR3 protein: CASSDEGFPYEQYF

J gene: TRBJ2-3
V gene: TRBV7-2
clone size: -
D gene: TRBD2
CDR3 DNA: TGTGCCACCGCCGGCACGGGGGGGCCGCCAGATACGCAGTATTTT
CDR3 protein: CATAGTGGPPDTQYF

J gene: TRBJ2-7
V gene: TRBV28
clone size: -
D gene: TRBD2
CDR3 DNA: TGTGCCAGCAGTCCCGGGACTAGCGGTTTCTACGAGCAGTACTTC
CDR3 protein: CASSPGTSGFYEQYF

J gene: TRBJ2-5
V gene: TRBV6-6
clone size: once
D gene: TRBD2
CDR3 DNA: TGTGCCAGCAGTTACTGGGTAGCGGGGAGTCAAGAGACCCAGTACTTC
CDR3 protein: CASSYWVAGSQETQYF

J gene: TRBJ2-4
V gene: TRBV6-6
clone size: -
D gene: -
CDR3 DNA: TGTGCCAGCAGCCCAGGGGAGGCCAAAAACATTCAGTACTTC
CDR3 protein: CASSPGEAKNIQYF